This record covers a single T cell receptor beta chain. The target antigen is unknown. Repertoires were generated with immunoSEQ multiplex PCR, while TCRdb's copy carries only in-frame clones and drops some. The sample gives roughly 180,000 clones, 91% of which show up once; around 2% is in the top ten. The entry originates in a study of T cell responses to AZD1222 COVID-19 vaccine. Study-wide results and limits: CD4 TCRs linked to vaccination spanned spike, dominating at 160-218 and 743-854.

CDR3 size: 16 residues. Trimming removed 2 bases from V and 4 bases from J; junction bases left unmatched: 9. CDR1 and CDR2 from the germline V gene are KGHSH and LQKENI. The chain carries TRBV18 and TRBJ2-3; 7 bases fit TRBD1. The TCR comes from an adult in good health. The sample here was peripheral blood, taken on day 0 of AZD1222 vaccination. The CDR3 DNA is TGTGCCAGCTCACCAATTCGGCAGGGGGTGGCAGATACGCAGTATTTT. Protein product: CASSPIRQGVADTQYF.